What follows are 30 T cell receptor beta chains derived from one specimen sequenced in a study of blood T cell repertoires in COVID-19. The repertoire was sequenced with immunoSEQ multiplex PCR; TCRdb's copy has only in-frame clones and lacks some. The table shows about 84,000 clones, with over 65% occurring only once. The specimen sequenced was peripheral blood. Receptors originate from a man aged 50 to 60 with active or convalescent COVID-19.

The V call is TRBV7-6, the J call TRBJ1-5, with no clear D. This CDR3 region has 13 residues. Germline V lookup: CDR1 SGHVS, CDR2 FNYEAQ. The V end was cut by 3 bases, the J end by 2 bases, with 5 bases between. The CDR3 protein is CASSFPGNQPQHF. CDR3 coding DNA: TGTGCCAGCAGCTTCCCAGGCAATCAGCCCCAGCATTTT.

The chain is built from TRBV6-2 or TRBV6-3 and TRBJ1-6, with D possibly TRBD1 on 5 matching bases. Per germline, CDR1 MNHEY and CDR2 SVGEGT. The V and J ends lost 6 bases and 8 bases respectively, with 14 bases between them. The CDR3 is made up of 14 amino acids. CDR3 nucleotide sequence: TGTGCCAGCAGCCACGTGGGGGGAGATTCACCCCTCCACTTT. This encodes CASSHVGGDSPLHF.

V and J are TRBV5-1 and TRBJ2-3; 9 positions agree with TRBD2. V was pared by 4 bases and J by 5 bases, with 5 bases of the junction left unmatched. The germline V gene encodes CDR1 SGHRS and CDR2 YFSETQ. CDR3 length: 14 residues. The CDR3: CASSRGGAKDTQYF. CDR3 coding DNA: TGCGCCAGCAGCCGCGGGGGGGCGAAAGATACGCAGTATTTT.

The count of this clone is one. The chain recombines TRBV14 with TRBJ1-5; no clear D gene. Germline CDR1 and CDR2: SGHDN and FVKESK. This CDR3 is built from 16 residues. Trimming shortened V by 0 bases and J by 3 bases, and 12 bases separated the two germline ends. The CDR3 sequence: CASSQDREAANQPQHF. The CDR3 DNA follows: TGTGCCAGCAGCCAAGATAGGGAGGCCGCCAATCAGCCCCAGCATTTT.

Only one count was recorded for this clone. The chain carries TRBV4-2 and TRBJ2-7; D possibly corresponds to TRBD1 (5 bases). Germline V gene sequence: CDR1 LGHNA, CDR2 YNFKEQ. Trimming removed 0 bases at V and 2 bases at J, with 11 bases between. The CDR3 covers 15 residues. The CDR3 DNA reads TGTGCCAGCAGCCAAGACGCGACAGAGACCTACGAGCAGTACTTC. It codes for CASSQDATETYEQYF.

The sample holds one count of this clone. This chain joins TRBV30 and TRBJ1-2; D is possibly TRBD1 (5 bases). The germline V gene has CDR1 GTSNPN and CDR2 SVGIG (reference sequence). This CDR3 comprises 12 residues. The V and J ends lost 3 bases and 7 bases respectively, with 12 bases between them. The CDR3 DNA reads TGTGCCTGGAGGCCAGACAGTTTTGGCTACACCTTC. Translated: CAWRPDSFGYTF.

The chain joins TRBV9 to TRBJ2-2, with TRBD1 identical over 9 bases. This CDR3 contains 18 residues. Germline CDR1 is SGDLS and CDR2 is YYNGEE. With 4 bases clipped from V and 5 bases from J, the junction kept 15 bases outside the gene matches. This chain's CDR3 is CASSISSDGQGLTGELFF. In DNA form, the CDR3 reads TGTGCCAGCAGCATCAGTTCAGACGGACAGGGGTTAACCGGGGAGCTGTTTTTT. Looking up the rest from reference TRBV9 and TRBJ2-2 gives the full variable domain: DSGVTQTPKHLITATGQRVTLRCSPRSGDLSVYWYQQSLDQGLQFLIQYYNGEERAKGNILERFSAQQFPDLHSELNLSSLELGDSALYFCASSISSDGQGLTGELFFGEGSRLTVL.

Written as DNA, the CDR3 is TGTGCCAGTAGTATAGGTGAACAGGGTAACTATGGCTACACCTTC. This encodes CASSIGEQGNYGYTF. V usage is TRBV19 and J usage is TRBJ1-2; D is possibly TRBD1 (6 bases). V was shortened by 1 base and J by 1 base, with 10 bases between the two germline ends. Per the germline V gene, CDR1 is LNHDA and CDR2 is SQIVND (reference sequence). This CDR3 is built from 15 residues.

V is TRBV5-1 and J is TRBJ2-3, with TRBD1 matching 8 bases. Germline CDR1 SGHRS, CDR2 YFSETQ. V lost 0 bases and J lost 4; bases outside the gene matches: 1. The CDR3 is 14 residues long. The CDR3 loop is CASSLATGADTQYF. In nucleotides, the CDR3 is TGCGCCAGCAGCTTGGCGACAGGGGCAGATACGCAGTATTTT.

The chain recombines TRBV7-9 with TRBJ1-1, with D uncertain. The V gene lost 5 bases and the J gene lost 3 bases, with 13 bases spanning the gap. CDR1 and CDR2 (germline): SEHNR, FQNEAQ (reference sequence). The CDR3 sequence is 14 residues long. The CDR3 DNA reads as TGTGCCAGCAGCCGTCACCACGGGGACACTGAAGCTTTCTTT. It codes for CASSRHHGDTEAFF.

This rearrangement joins TRBV13 to TRBJ2-5; D ambiguous. Trimming stripped 3 bases from V and 3 bases from J, with 11 bases between. Germline lookup yields CDR1 PRHDT and CDR2 FYEKMQ (reference sequence). CDR3 size: 14 residues. In nucleotides, the CDR3 is TGTGCCAGCAGCTTTGGGCAGGCGAAAGAGACCCAGTACTTC. It yields the protein CASSFGQAKETQYF.

This clone was seen only a few times. The chain combines TRBV11-2 with TRBJ1-2; tentative D call: TRBD1 (5 bases). The germline V gene has CDR1 SGHAT and CDR2 FQNNGV. V shed 5 bases and J shed 0 bases, with 13 bases lying between them. The CDR3 length is 15 residues. Here the CDR3 reads CASSDFKGTNYGYTF. In DNA, the CDR3 is TGTGCCAGCAGCGACTTCAAGGGGACTAACTATGGCTACACCTTC.

The rearrangement joins TRBV27 to TRBJ1-1; the D is unclear. CDR3 length: 14 amino acids. V lost 4 bases and J lost 0, with 9 bases in between. The V gene's germline CDR1 is MNHEY and CDR2 SMNVEV (reference sequence). The CDR3: CASSWEGMNTEAFF. CDR3 in DNA: TGTGCCAGCAGTTGGGAGGGAATGAACACTGAAGCTTTCTTT.

The chain uses TRBV29-1 and TRBJ2-3, with 13 bases that match TRBD2. This CDR3 is 15 amino acids long. After removal of 4 bases from V and 6 bases from J, the junction contained 7 bases not matched to a gene. CDR1 is SQVTM and CDR2 is ANQGSEA in the germline V gene. The CDR3 sequence: CSVALAGGPADTQYF. Written as DNA, the CDR3 is TGCAGCGTTGCACTAGCGGGGGGGCCAGCCGATACGCAGTATTTT.

This clone came up a few times. The chain uses TRBV13 and TRBJ2-7; possible D gene TRBD2, 5 bases. Per germline, CDR1 PRHDT and CDR2 FYEKMQ (reference sequence). Trimming removed 5 bases at V and 12 bases at J, with 17 bases between. The CDR3 runs to 12 residues. The CDR3 nucleotides are TGTGCCAGCAGCCTTGCGGGCACAAGGCGGTACTTC. Its translation: CASSLAGTRRYF.

The chain uses TRBV21-1 and TRBJ1-5; TRBD1, the table's D call, lacks a check against the DNA. TRBV21-1 is listed as a pseudogene. The CDR3 has 18 amino acids. This chain's CDR3 is CASSKECAGPYSNQPQHF. CDR3 DNA: TGTGCCAGCAGCAAAGAGTGTGCAGGGCCCTATAGCAATCAGCCCCAGCATTTT.

V and J are TRBV2 and TRBJ2-7; 8 bases line up with TRBD2. The CDR3 sequence is 15 residues long. The V gene's germline CDR1 is SNHLY and CDR2 FYNNEI. Trimming cost V 7 bases and J 5 bases; bases outside gene matches: 13. The CDR3 region has the DNA TGTGCCAGCAACCCCCAGAGGGCGGGGGGAAACGAGCAGTACTTC. It codes for CASNPQRAGGNEQYF.

This clone has at least ten counts. The chain is built from TRBV5-4 and TRBJ1-1; 10 bases are shared with TRBD1. The CDR3 spans 13 residues. Germline V gives CDR1 SGHNT, CDR2 YYREEE (reference sequence). J was trimmed by 7 bases and V by 5 bases; bases with no gene match: 5. Here the CDR3 reads CASSRTGGDEAFF. DNA of the CDR3: TGTGCCAGCAGTCGGACAGGGGGAGATGAAGCTTTCTTT.

The chain couples TRBV27 to TRBJ1-1; 9 nucleotides line up with TRBD1. Unmatched junction bases numbered 3, after V lost 3 bases and J lost 4 bases. CDR3 length: 14 amino acids. From germline, CDR1 is MNHEY and CDR2 SMNVEV (reference sequence). CDR3 in DNA: TGTGCCAGCAGTTTCCGGGACAGGGCCACTGAAGCTTTCTTT. Translating gives CASSFRDRATEAFF.

This rearrangement joins TRBV28 to TRBJ1-4; no firm D call. Germline values: CDR1 MDHEN, CDR2 SYDVKM. This CDR3 contains 15 residues. V was shortened by 4 bases and J by 5 bases, with 14 bases between the two germline ends. The CDR3 loop reads CASSSPGHLNEKLFF. CDR3 DNA sequence: TGTGCCAGCAGTTCACCGGGTCACCTCAATGAAAAACTGTTTTTT. Filled out from reference TRBV28 and TRBJ1-4, the complete variable domain reads DVKVTQSSRYLVKRTGEKVFLECVQDMDHENMFWYRQDPGLGLRLIYFSYDVKMKEKGDIPEGYSVSREKKERFSLILESASTNQTSMYLCASSSPGHLNEKLFFGSGTQLSVL.

This chain connects TRBV30 to TRBJ2-2; weak D call: TRBD2 (6 bases). Trimming removed 6 bases at V and 5 bases at J, with 10 bases between. The germline gives CDR1 GTSNPN, CDR2 SVGIG (reference sequence). The CDR3 contains 12 residues. This CDR3 is CACPLATGELFF. CDR3 in DNA: TGTGCCTGCCCGCTAGCGACCGGGGAGCTGTTTTTT.

The V gene is TRBV19, the J gene TRBJ1-2, with 9 bases lining up with TRBD1. This CDR3 is built from 14 residues. CDR1 and CDR2 (germline): LNHDA, SQIVND (reference sequence). Trimming at V came to 4 bases and at J to 8 bases, leaving 8 bases not matched to a gene. For the CDR3, the DNA is TGTGCCAGTAGTACCAGGGACAGGGTCCGGGGCTACACCTTC. This encodes CASSTRDRVRGYTF.

This clone has more than one count but fewer than ten. V is TRBV30 and J is TRBJ1-6; TRBD1 is a possible D gene (5 bases). The germline CDR1 and CDR2 sequences are GTSNPN and SVGIG (reference sequence). Trimming took 7 bases from V and 6 from J, leaving 13 bases between them. The CDR3 spans 13 residues. The CDR3 DNA sequence: TGTGCCTACGGGAGACAGTTTAATTCACCCCTCCACTTT. Its protein is CAYGRQFNSPLHF.

The chain couples TRBV5-1 to TRBJ2-2; TRBD2 matches at 10 bases. Looked up from germline, CDR1 is SGHRS and CDR2 is YFSETQ. The CDR3 is 14 amino acids. V shed 8 bases, J shed 7 bases, and the junction held 8 bases outside the gene matches. DNA for the CDR3: TGCGCCAGTAGGACTAGCGGAGTGGTCGGGGAGCTGTTTTTT. Its protein product is CASRTSGVVGELFF.

The sample holds a few counts of this clone. This chain's CDR3 is CASSHTIGGEKNGYTF. The DNA for the CDR3 is TGTGCCAGCAGCCACACAATCGGGGGAGAGAAAAATGGCTACACCTTC. This chain uses TRBV3-1 (or the pseudogene TRBV3-2) with TRBJ1-2, with D possibly TRBD1 on 5 matching bases. The length of the CDR3 is 16 residues. Per germline, CDR1 LGHDT and CDR2 YNNKEL (reference sequence). V shed 3 bases and J shed 6 bases, with 20 bases lying between them.

Here the CDR3 DNA reads TGCAGCGCCGCCGGGTCGCACAATGAGCAGTTCTTC. It translates to CSAAGSHNEQFF. The V call is TRBV29-1, the J call TRBJ2-1; no clear D. Germline V gives CDR1 SQVTM, CDR2 ANQGSEA. V was pared by 7 bases and J by 5 bases, with 12 bases between. This CDR3 is built from 12 residues.

The CDR3: CASSTTPGANVLTF. DNA for the CDR3: TGTGCCAGCAGTACCACTCCTGGGGCCAACGTCCTGACTTTC. This chain joins TRBV28 and TRBJ2-6; D ambiguous. CDR3 size: 14 residues. Germline V gene lookup returns CDR1 MDHEN and CDR2 SYDVKM. The V end was cut by 5 bases, the J end by 2 bases, with 7 bases between.

This clone was seen a single time. The rearrangement links TRBV7-2 to TRBJ2-3, with 9 bases lining up with TRBD2. Germline lookup yields CDR1 SGHTA and CDR2 FQGNSA. Trimming cost V 5 bases and J 3 bases; bases outside gene matches: 15. The CDR3 spans 18 residues. This chain's CDR3 is CASSLTPAGGPETDTQYF. CDR3 nucleotides: TGTGCCAGCAGCCTAACCCCCGCGGGGGGGCCGGAGACAGATACGCAGTATTTT.

The chain joins TRBV5-6 to TRBJ1-2, with a possible D match to TRBD1 (5 bases). Germline assignment: CDR1 SGHDT and CDR2 YYEEEE. This CDR3 is 15 amino acids long. V was clipped by 1 base and J by 7 bases, with 17 bases between them. The CDR3 here is CASSLRREGDRGYTF. CDR3 DNA sequence: TGTGCCAGCAGCTTGCGGAGGGAAGGGGACCGTGGCTACACCTTC.

The gene calls are TRBV7-2 and TRBJ2-3, with 7 bases aligning to TRBD1. V lost 3 bases to trimming and J lost 1 base; unmatched junction nucleotides: 1. CDR1 and CDR2 from the germline V gene are SGHTA and FQGNSA. CDR3 length: 14 amino acids. CDR3 residues: CASSFGQGTDTQYF. As DNA, the CDR3 is TGTGCCAGCAGCTTCGGACAGGGCACAGATACGCAGTATTTT.